This TCR beta chain derives from a study of T-cell reconstitution after alpha-beta-depleted transplantation in children. TCRbeta library construction was performed incorporating unique molecular identifiers. Via MiXCR, TCRdb re-called the PCR reads, giving one row per CDR3 protein. This table has around 200,000 distinct CDR3 sequences, about a tenth appearing once. In regard to this clonotype: The antigen is not known.

CDR3 length: 15 residues. V was pared by 2 bases and J by 2 bases, with 13 bases between. Germline V CDR1 and CDR2: SGHRS, YFSETQ. Overall study findings and caveats: Several hundred expanded graft clones reportedly gave rise to the alpha-beta T cells present about two months after transplant. Some patients' high day-60 TCRbeta diversity was attributed to recipient cells surviving conditioning. Most T-cell counts and diversity one year after the transplant came from T cells that were newly produced.

The starting material was PBMCs, obtained before TCRalphabeta/CD19-depleted stem cell transplant. V usage is TRBV5-1 and J usage is TRBJ1-1; D may be TRBD1 (5 bases). The clonotype originates from a child under two years old with acute myeloid leukemia, due to receive a stem cell transplant. CDR3 sequence: CASSFISQGNTEAFF. In DNA form, the CDR3 reads TGCGCCAGCAGCTTTATCTCCCAGGGAAACACTGAAGCTTTCTTT.